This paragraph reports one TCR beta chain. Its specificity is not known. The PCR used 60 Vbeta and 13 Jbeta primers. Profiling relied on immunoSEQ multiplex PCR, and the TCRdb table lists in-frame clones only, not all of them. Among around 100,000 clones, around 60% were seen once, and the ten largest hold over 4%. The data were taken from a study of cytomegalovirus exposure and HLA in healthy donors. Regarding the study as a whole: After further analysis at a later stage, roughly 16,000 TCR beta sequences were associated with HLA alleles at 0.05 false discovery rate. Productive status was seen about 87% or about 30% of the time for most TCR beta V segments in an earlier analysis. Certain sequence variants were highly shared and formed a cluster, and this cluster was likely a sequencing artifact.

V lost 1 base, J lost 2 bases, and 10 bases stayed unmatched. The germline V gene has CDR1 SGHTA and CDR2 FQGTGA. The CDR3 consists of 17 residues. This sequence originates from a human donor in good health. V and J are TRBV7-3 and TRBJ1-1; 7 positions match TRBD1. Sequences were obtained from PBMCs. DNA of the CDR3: TGTGCCAGCAGCTTAAGATCTACGGGACAGAAAAACACTGAAGCTTTCTTT. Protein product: CASSLRSTGQKNTEAFF.